One sample yielded the 10 T cell receptor beta chains listed below, sequenced in a study of blood T cell repertoires in COVID-19. TCRdb keeps only in-frame clones here, not all; method: immunoSEQ multiplex PCR. The repertoire has 250,000 to 300,000 clones, 88% of them found once; the top ten carry 2% to 2.5%. Sequenced: PBMCs or T cells enriched from blood (not recorded which). The receptor set was obtained from a woman between 55 and 75 years old in a cohort exposed to, infected with or recovered from COVID-19 (not recorded which).

Notes on this clone: Within the sample, other DNA sequences also encode this same CDR3. The chain carries TRBV28 and TRBJ1-4; D not certain. The germline CDR1 and CDR2 sequences are MDHEN and SYDVKM. The V end lost 1 base, the J end lost 8 bases, and 5 bases lay between the germline ends. The CDR3 consists of 12 residues. As DNA, the CDR3 is TGTGCCAGCAGTTTATCAGGCGAAAAACTGTTTTTT. Residues: CASSLSGEKLFF.

This chain connects TRBV6-1 to TRBJ2-7; D perhaps matches TRBD1 (5 bases). This CDR3 is 12 amino acids long. Per the germline V gene, CDR1 is MNHNS and CDR2 is SASEGT. Trimming took off 8 bases at V and 7 bases at J, with 15 bases between the two ends. The CDR3 DNA reads as TGTGCCAGCGGCCGATCATCAGGGGAGCAGTACTTC. It translates to CASGRSSGEQYF.

V and J are TRBV9 and TRBJ1-2; 9 bases align to TRBD1. The CDR3 extends over 15 amino acids. The germline CDR1 and CDR2 sequences are SGDLS and YYNGEE. Trimming took 3 bases from V and 5 from J; bases not matched to a gene: 8. CDR3 DNA: TGTGCCAGCAGCGGCTACGGGACAGGGAGTTATGGCTACACCTTC. It encodes CASSGYGTGSYGYTF. Complete variable domain (other parts from reference TRBV9 and TRBJ1-2): DSGVTQTPKHLITATGQRVTLRCSPRSGDLSVYWYQQSLDQGLQFLIQYYNGEERAKGNILERFSAQQFPDLHSELNLSSLELGDSALYFCASSGYGTGSYGYTFGSGTRLTVV.

The chain is built from TRBV2 and TRBJ2-4; D may be TRBD1 (7 bases). V dropped 4 bases and J dropped 6 bases, with 22 bases sitting between them. Germline CDR1 is SNHLY and CDR2 is FYNNEI. This CDR3 is 17 amino acids long. CDR3 loop: CASSAFALRGEGNIQYF. CDR3 sequence (DNA): TGTGCCAGCAGTGCGTTCGCACTCAGGGGGGAAGGAAACATTCAGTACTTC.

Written as DNA, the CDR3 is TGTGCCAGCAGCCCCACAGGGGGCTGGACAGATACGCAGTATTTT. Its protein is CASSPTGGWTDTQYF. V and J are TRBV7-9 and TRBJ2-3; 9 positions agree with TRBD1. Trimming cost V 5 bases and J 3 bases; bases outside gene matches: 6. CDR3 length equals 15 residues. CDR1 and CDR2 from the germline V gene are SEHNR and FQNEAQ (reference sequence). The full variable domain, with the rest looked up from reference TRBV7-9 and TRBJ2-3, is DTGVSQNPRHKITKRGQNVTFRCDPISEHNRLYWYRQTLGQGPEFLTYFQNEAQLEKSRLLSDRFSAERPKGSFSTLEIQRTEQGDSAMYLCASSPTGGWTDTQYFGPGTRLTVL.

The chain is built from TRBV7-9 and TRBJ2-1, with D tentatively TRBD2 (5 bases). The CDR3 contains 13 residues. Trimming took off 7 bases at V and 4 bases at J, with 11 bases between the two ends. CDR1 SEHNR and CDR2 FQNEAQ come from the germline V gene (reference sequence). The CDR3 reads CASTTSDYNEQFF. Here the CDR3 DNA reads TGTGCCAGCACCACTAGTGATTACAATGAGCAGTTCTTC.

A remark on this clone: Its ends do not fully match the called genes, so a read error is possible. The chain joins TRBV7-7 to TRBJ2-5; D is unresolved. CDR1 and CDR2 (germline): SSHAT, FNYEAQ (reference sequence). The CDR3 is 19 amino acids. The CDR3, as DNA: TGTGCTAGCAGCTCGCCCGCAATTAGCCACCCCCCCAATCAAGAGACCCAGTACTTC. Translation: CASSSPAISHPPNQETQYF.

This clone was picked up one time. The V and J genes are TRBV30 and TRBJ1-1; 7 bases fit TRBD1. The CDR3 consists of 15 residues. Germline loops: CDR1 GTSNPN, CDR2 SVGIG (reference sequence). Trimming at V came to 2 bases and at J to 0 bases, leaving 6 bases not matched to a gene. The CDR3 loop reads CAWSWTGAMNTEAFF. CDR3 DNA sequence: TGTGCCTGGAGTTGGACAGGAGCAATGAACACTGAAGCTTTCTTT.

This rearrangement joins TRBV18 to TRBJ1-2; 10 bases fit TRBD1. V lost 6 bases to trimming and J lost 3 bases; unmatched junction nucleotides: 4. The CDR3 is 14 residues long. The germline gives CDR1 KGHSH, CDR2 LQKENI. DNA for the CDR3: TGTGCCAGCTCCCGGGACAGGGGAGACTATGGCTACACCTTC. Translating it yields CASSRDRGDYGYTF.

The chain couples TRBV28 to TRBJ2-3; 10 bases line up with TRBD1. The V gene end was trimmed by 7 bases and the J gene end by 6 bases; junction bases not matched to a gene: 4. Germline V CDR1 and CDR2: MDHEN, SYDVKM. The CDR3 runs to 13 residues. CDR3 in amino acids: CASNRDRGDTQYF. The CDR3, as DNA: TGTGCCAGCAACCGGGACAGGGGCGATACGCAGTATTTT.